The 19 T cell receptor beta chains listed next were all sequenced from one sample in a study of monozygotic twins with inflammatory bowel disease. TCRdb reprocessed the 5' RACE reads and stores each CDR3 protein as one record, lacking DNA. The listing contains more than 300,000 distinct CDR3 sequences. The material sequenced was blood. The receptors shown here come from a human donor with ulcerative colitis or Crohn's disease, or a healthy co-twin of an affected twin (not recorded which).

This rearrangement joins TRBV7-9 to TRBJ1-1. The CDR3 has 13 residues. Germline values: CDR1 SEHNR, CDR2 FQNEAQ (reference sequence). The CDR3: CASSPWGIDEAFF. The complete variable domain, with remaining parts taken from reference TRBV7-9 and TRBJ1-1, reads DTGVSQNPRHKITKRGQNVTFRCDPISEHNRLYWYRQTLGQGPEFLTYFQNEAQLEKSRLLSDRFSAERPKGSFSTLEIQRTEQGDSAMYLCASSPWGIDEAFFGQGTRLTVV.

This chain joins TRBV6-4 and TRBJ2-1. The CDR3 has 13 amino acids. Germline V gene data show CDR1 as MRHNA and CDR2 as SNTAGT. The CDR3 region is CASSDGIYNEQFF.

The gene calls are TRBV12-3 or TRBV12-4 and TRBJ1-1. The CDR3 runs 14 residues. This chain's CDR3 is CASRFSGDYTEAFF.

The chain recombines TRBV5-1 with TRBJ2-3; TCRdb returns TRBD1, unconfirmable since there is no DNA. Germline values: CDR1 SGHRS, CDR2 YFSETQ. There are 16 residues in the CDR3. The CDR3 region is CASSFRGAAIGDTQYF.

The CDR3: CASSYTGSNTEAFF. This sequence joins TRBV5-1 and TRBJ1-1; the TCRdb D gene call, TRBD1, has no DNA to confirm it. The CDR3 is 14 amino acids. The germline V gene has CDR1 SGHRS and CDR2 YFSETQ.

J is TRBJ2-1 and V is TRBV18. CDR1 is KGHSH, CDR2 LQKENI, per germline. This CDR3 region has 12 residues. CDR3 sequence reads: CATQSLFNEQFF.

The gene calls are TRBV25-1 and TRBJ2-6; TCRdb's D gene call, TRBD1, goes unchecked for lack of DNA. CDR1 is MGHDK, CDR2 SYGVNS, per germline. There are 15 residues in the CDR3. The CDR3 region is CASTWTGSGAYVLTF. The complete variable domain, with remaining parts taken from reference TRBV25-1 and TRBJ2-6, reads EADIYQTPRYLVIGTGKKITLECSQTMGHDKMYWYQQDPGMELHLIHYSYGVNSTEKGDLSSESTVSRIRTEHFPLTLESARPSHTSQYLCASTWTGSGAYVLTFGAGSRLTVL.

The chain uses TRBV29-1 and TRBJ2-3; without DNA, the TCRdb call of TRBD2 cannot be checked. The CDR3 runs 14 residues. The V gene's germline CDR1 is SQVTM and CDR2 ANQGSEA. CDR3 amino acids: CSVGRDSSPDTQYF.

The chain links TRBV24-1 to TRBJ2-1; TCRdb's assignment of TRBD2 cannot be checked, as there is no DNA. Germline lookup yields CDR1 KGHDR and CDR2 SFDVKD. The CDR3 is made up of 12 amino acids. CDR3 sequence reads: CATSDSSYEQFF.

This rearrangement joins TRBV27 to TRBJ2-1; TCRdb proposes TRBD2, but this gene call is untestable without DNA. Germline loops: CDR1 MNHEY, CDR2 SMNVEV (reference sequence). The CDR3 is made up of 16 amino acids. CDR3 protein: CASSPTRDRSWNEQFF.

V is TRBV7-2 and J is TRBJ2-7; there is no DNA to check the TCRdb D call of TRBD2. In germline, CDR1 is SGHTA, CDR2 FQGNSA. CDR3 length equals 14 residues. The CDR3 spells CASSLLAGRYEQYF.

The J gene is TRBJ2-7, the V gene TRBV4-3; TCRdb names TRBD1, which stays unverified in the absence of DNA. The germline V gene encodes CDR1 LGHNA and CDR2 YSLEER. The CDR3 runs 15 residues. The chain's CDR3 is CASSQGASASYEQYF.

The chain has TRBV15 and TRBJ2-2; no DNA is available, so the TRBD1 call from TCRdb remains unchecked. This CDR3 spans 19 amino acids. Germline CDR1 LNHNV, CDR2 YYDKDF (reference sequence). The CDR3 sequence is CATSHWVGGPKTNTGELFF.

This rearrangement joins TRBV15 to TRBJ2-3; TCRdb names TRBD1, which stays unverified in the absence of DNA. Germline CDR1 reads LNHNV; CDR2 reads YYDKDF (reference sequence). This CDR3 is 12 amino acids long. The CDR3 protein is CATSIGRDTQYF.

J is TRBJ1-4 and V is TRBV5-1; as DNA is missing, the TRBD1 call by TCRdb cannot be tested. Germline CDR1 is SGHRS and CDR2 is YFSETQ. The CDR3 sequence is 14 residues long. CDR3: CASSLTTGSEKLFF.

The genes are TRBV5-4 and TRBJ1-2. Germline assignment: CDR1 SGHNT and CDR2 YYREEE (reference sequence). This CDR3 comprises 15 residues. The CDR3 region is CASSLEVRLNYGYTF.

The chain is built from TRBV4-3 and TRBJ2-7; TCRdb's D gene call, TRBD1, goes unchecked for lack of DNA. Germline V gene data show CDR1 as LGHNA and CDR2 as YSLEER. This CDR3 region has 16 residues. CDR3 region: CASSQAAGTVTYEQYF.

The chain uses TRBV7-2 and TRBJ2-1; TCRdb lists TRBD2, though no DNA is available to test this call. In germline, CDR1 is SGHTA, CDR2 FQGNSA. This CDR3 is built from 16 residues. The CDR3 loop reads CASSLGLLAGGNEQFF.

This chain uses TRBV4-1 with TRBJ2-1; the D call of TRBD1 rests on TCRdb alone, since no DNA is present to check it. The CDR3 contains 15 residues. Germline-derived CDR1 and CDR2 are MGHRA and YSYEKL. CDR3 loop: CASSLDGGTYNEQFF.